This entry lists 10 T cell receptor beta chains sequenced from one sample in a study of response to subunit inactivated influenza vaccine. TCRdb itself ran the RT-PCR reads through MiXCR, one entry per CDR3 protein. Among approximately 500,000 distinct CDR3 sequences listed, about an eighth were seen once. Sequencing was performed on PBMCs from blood, taken roughly 46 days after vaccination. The receptors shown here come from a man aged 50 to 59 who received an inactivated influenza vaccine.

The chain employs TRBV6-5 and TRBJ2-5, with 11 bases lining up with TRBD2. The CDR3 is made up of 18 amino acids. Germline CDR1 MNHEY, CDR2 SVGAGI. V was pared by 0 bases and J by 1 base, with 7 bases of the junction left unmatched. DNA of the CDR3: TGTGCCAGCAGTTACTCAGGGCTAGCGGGGGGATTCCAAGAGACCCAGTACTTC. This codes for CASSYSGLAGGFQETQYF.

There are a few counts of this clonotype. The genes are TRBV12-3 or TRBV12-4 and TRBJ2-3; 8 nucleotides agree with TRBD1. The V segment lost 6 bases and the J segment 3 bases; nucleotides outside the gene matches: 8. This CDR3 contains 15 residues. CDR3 in amino acids: CASSYGQGLTDTQYF. The DNA for the CDR3 is TGTGCCAGCAGCTACGGACAGGGCTTGACAGATACGCAGTATTTT.

This chain uses TRBV5-1 with TRBJ1-3; maybe TRBD1 (5 bases). The V end was cut by 7 bases, the J end by 0 bases, with 11 bases between. The CDR3 is 14 residues long. In germline, CDR1 is SGHRS, CDR2 YFSETQ. The CDR3 bases are TGCGCCAGCCGCAGGGACCTCTCTGGAAACACCATATATTTT. Residues: CASRRDLSGNTIYF.

This clonotype was seen many times. J is TRBJ2-2 and V is TRBV12-3 or TRBV12-4; D is uncertain. V shed 5 bases and J shed 2 bases, with 9 bases lying between them. The CDR3 spans 14 residues. The DNA of the CDR3 is TGTGCCAGCAGTCCCAACGTCAACACCGGGGAGCTGTTTTTT. It yields the protein CASSPNVNTGELFF.

This clonotype occurred many times. CDR3 residues: CASSSSPTDTQYF. The CDR3, as DNA: TGCGCCAGCAGCTCCTCCCCCACAGATACGCAGTATTTT. The gene calls are TRBV5-1 and TRBJ2-3, with unresolved D. Trimming cost V 3 bases and J 2 bases, with 7 bases left between them. This CDR3 region has 13 residues. Germline assignment: CDR1 SGHRS and CDR2 YFSETQ.

The V call is TRBV7-2, the J call TRBJ2-2, with 8 bases matching TRBD1. V gave up 10 bases and J gave up 5 bases; unmatched junction bases: 12. CDR1 is SGHTA and CDR2 is FQGNSA in the germline V gene. This CDR3 has 15 amino acids. The CDR3 sequence: CANPPPGGRTGELFF. Written as DNA, the CDR3 is TGTGCCAACCCTCCGCCAGGGGGCCGTACCGGGGAGCTGTTTTTT. Complete variable domain (other parts from reference TRBV7-2 and TRBJ2-2): GAGVSQSPSNKVTEKGKDVELRCDPISGHTALYWYRQSLGQGLEFLIYFQGNSAPDKSGLPSDRFSAERTGGSVSTLTIQRTQQEDSAVYLCANPPPGGRTGELFFGEGSRLTVL.

This clonotype was recorded many times. The V and J genes are TRBV6-5 and TRBJ2-3; tentative D call: TRBD2 (6 bases). The germline CDR1 and CDR2 sequences are MNHEY and SVGAGI. There are 14 residues in the CDR3. Trimming removed 2 bases at V and 2 bases at J, with 8 bases between. For the CDR3, the DNA is TGTGCCAGCAGTTACGGGAGGTACACAGATACGCAGTATTTT. As protein: CASSYGRYTDTQYF.

This clonotype was found many times. The rearrangement links TRBV12-3 or TRBV12-4 to TRBJ2-3; D gene unclear. The CDR3 consists of 14 residues. Trimming left V 0 bases short and J 4 bases short, with 8 bases between. The CDR3 reads CASSLALRADTQYF. The CDR3 DNA is TGTGCCAGCAGTTTAGCGCTAAGGGCAGATACGCAGTATTTT.

This clonotype was counted a few times. The chain combines TRBV20-1 with TRBJ2-5; D possibly corresponds to TRBD1 (6 bases). The germline V gene has CDR1 DFQATT and CDR2 SNEGSKA (reference sequence). V dropped 1 base and J dropped 5 bases, with 14 bases sitting between them. This CDR3 comprises 14 residues. CDR3 region: CSARGRQGQETQYF. CDR3 bases: TGCAGTGCTAGAGGTCGCCAGGGGCAGGAGACCCAGTACTTC.

This clonotype was found a few times. V gene TRBV6-2 or TRBV6-3 combines with J gene TRBJ2-7; a weak D match, TRBD2 (6 bases). The CDR3 spans 16 residues. Germline V gives CDR1 MNHEY, CDR2 SVGEGT. V lost 0 bases to trimming and J lost 5 bases, with 17 bases between them. DNA for the CDR3: TGTGCCAGCAGTTACTCCGCCCGGGCGGGGAAGGACGAGCAGTACTTC. It specifies CASSYSARAGKDEQYF.